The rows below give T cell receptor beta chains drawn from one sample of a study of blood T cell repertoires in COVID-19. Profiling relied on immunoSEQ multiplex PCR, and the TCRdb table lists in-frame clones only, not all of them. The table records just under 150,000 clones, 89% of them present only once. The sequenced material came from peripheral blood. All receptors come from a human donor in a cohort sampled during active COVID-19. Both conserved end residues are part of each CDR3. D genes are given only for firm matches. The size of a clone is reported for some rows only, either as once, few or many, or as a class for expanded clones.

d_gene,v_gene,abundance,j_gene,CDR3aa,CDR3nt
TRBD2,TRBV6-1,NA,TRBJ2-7,CASSERESGASYEQYF,TGTGCCAGCAGTGAAAGGGAGAGCGGGGCCTCCTACGAGCAGTACTTC
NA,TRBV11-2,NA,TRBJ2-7,CASSFRQRQYF,TGTGCCAGCAGCTTTAGACAGCGGCAGTACTTC
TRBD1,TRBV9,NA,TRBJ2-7,CASSIGTGGYEQYF,TGTGCCAGCAGCATCGGGACAGGGGGCTACGAGCAGTACTTC
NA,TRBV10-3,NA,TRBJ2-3,CAISEGLYTDTQYF,TGTGCCATCAGTGAGGGACTCTACACAGATACGCAGTATTTT
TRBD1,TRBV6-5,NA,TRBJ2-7,CASRTRQGMSGQYF,TGTGCCAGCAGAACCCGACAGGGTATGAGCGGGCAGTACTTC
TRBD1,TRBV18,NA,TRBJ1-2,CASSSSRTGKNYGYTF,TGTGCCAGCTCATCCAGCCGGACAGGGAAAAACTATGGCTACACCTTC
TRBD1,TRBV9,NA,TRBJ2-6,CASSPYGGTGLSGANVLTF,TGTGCCAGCAGCCCGTACGGAGGGACAGGCCTCTCTGGGGCCAACGTCCTGACTTTC
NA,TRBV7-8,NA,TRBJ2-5,CASSQRIAGTQETQYF,TGTGCCAGCAGCCAGAGGATCGCGGGGACCCAAGAGACCCAGTACTTC
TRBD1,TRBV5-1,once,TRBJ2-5,CASSLAGDRQETQYF,TGCGCCAGCAGCTTGGCCGGGGACAGGCAAGAGACCCAGTACTTC
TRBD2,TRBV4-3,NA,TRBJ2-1,CASSQVAAGGQNEQFF,TGCGCCAGCAGCCAAGTAGCGGCGGGGGGGCAAAATGAGCAGTTCTTC
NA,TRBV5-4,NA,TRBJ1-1,CASSPTEWNTEAFF,TGTGCCAGCAGCCCGACAGAATGGAACACTGAAGCTTTCTTT
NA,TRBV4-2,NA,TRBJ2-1,CASSPAAGSEQFF,TGTGCCAGCAGCCCGGCAGCTGGGAGTGAGCAGTTCTTC
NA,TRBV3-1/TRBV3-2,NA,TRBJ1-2,CASSQGPCSGEANYGYTF,TGTGCCAGCAGCCAAGGCCCCTGTTCCGGGGAAGCTAACTATGGCTACACCTTC
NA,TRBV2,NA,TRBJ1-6,CASQKGLGNSPLHF,TGTGCCAGCCAGAAGGGGCTGGGGAATTCACCCCTCCACTTT
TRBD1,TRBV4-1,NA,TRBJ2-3,CASSLDRGTDTQYF,TGCGCCAGCAGCCTCGACAGGGGCACAGATACGCAGTATTTT
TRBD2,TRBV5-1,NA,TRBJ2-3,CASSLRSAGGSTDTQYF,TGCGCCAGCAGCTTGAGATCCGCGGGGGGCAGCACAGATACGCAGTATTTT